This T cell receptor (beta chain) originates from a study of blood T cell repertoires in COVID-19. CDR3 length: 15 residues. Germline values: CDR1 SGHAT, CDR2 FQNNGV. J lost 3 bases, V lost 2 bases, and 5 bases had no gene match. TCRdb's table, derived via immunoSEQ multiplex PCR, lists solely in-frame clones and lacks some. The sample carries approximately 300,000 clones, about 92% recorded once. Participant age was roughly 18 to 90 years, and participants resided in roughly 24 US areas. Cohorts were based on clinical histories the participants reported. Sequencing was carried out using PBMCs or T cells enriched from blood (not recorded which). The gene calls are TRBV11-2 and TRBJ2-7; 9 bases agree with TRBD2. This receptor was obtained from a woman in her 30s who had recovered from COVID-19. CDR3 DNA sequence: TGTGCCAGCAGCTTACCGGCTAGCGGGGTCTACGAGCAGTACTTC. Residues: CASSLPASGVYEQYF.